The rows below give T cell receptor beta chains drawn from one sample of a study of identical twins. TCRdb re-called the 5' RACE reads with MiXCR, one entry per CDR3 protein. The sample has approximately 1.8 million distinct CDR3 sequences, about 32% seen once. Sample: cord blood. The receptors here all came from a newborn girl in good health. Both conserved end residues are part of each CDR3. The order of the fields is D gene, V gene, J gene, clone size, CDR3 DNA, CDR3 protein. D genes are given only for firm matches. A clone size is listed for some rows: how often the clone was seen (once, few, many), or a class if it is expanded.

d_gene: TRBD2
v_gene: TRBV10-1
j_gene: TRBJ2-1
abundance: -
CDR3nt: TGCGCCAGCAGTGGACTAGCTGTAACCAGAGGACATGAGCAGTTCTTC
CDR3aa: CASSGLAVTRGHEQFF

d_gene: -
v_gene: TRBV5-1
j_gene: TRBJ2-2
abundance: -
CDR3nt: TGCGCCAGCAGCTTGGAAACAGGGACCGGGGAGCTGTTTTTT
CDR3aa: CASSLETGTGELFF

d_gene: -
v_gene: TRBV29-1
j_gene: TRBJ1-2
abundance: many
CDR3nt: TGCAGCGTTAACCCACACGCAAGTGCCAGCTATGGCTACACCTTC
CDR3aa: CSVNPHASASYGYTF

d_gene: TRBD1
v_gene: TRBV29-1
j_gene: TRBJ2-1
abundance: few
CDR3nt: TGCAGCGTTCTCCGGGACAGCTCCTACAATGAGCAGTTCTTC
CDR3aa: CSVLRDSSYNEQFF

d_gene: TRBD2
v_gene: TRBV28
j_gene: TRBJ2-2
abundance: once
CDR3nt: TGTGCCAGCAGTCCATCCACGGGACTAGCGGGAGCGGCCGCGAACACCGGGGAGCTGTTTTTT
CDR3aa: CASSPSTGLAGAAANTGELFF

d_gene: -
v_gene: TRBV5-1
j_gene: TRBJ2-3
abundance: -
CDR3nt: TGCGCCAGCAGCTTGGGCAGGGCCCCAGGTACGCAGTATTTT
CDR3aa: CASSLGRAPGTQYF

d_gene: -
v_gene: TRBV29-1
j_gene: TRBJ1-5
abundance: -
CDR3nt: TGCAGCGTTGGCGAGGGGACACCCTCTTCGCCCCAGCATTTT
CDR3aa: CSVGEGTPSSPQHF

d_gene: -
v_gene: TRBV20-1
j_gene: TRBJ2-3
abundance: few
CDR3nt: TGCAGTGCTAGAGATTGGGAGACTAGCACAGATACGCAGTATTTT
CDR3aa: CSARDWETSTDTQYF

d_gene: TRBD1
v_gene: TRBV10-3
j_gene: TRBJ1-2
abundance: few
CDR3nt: TGTGCCATCTCCGAAGACAGGGGGAATGGCTACACCTTC
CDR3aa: CAISEDRGNGYTF

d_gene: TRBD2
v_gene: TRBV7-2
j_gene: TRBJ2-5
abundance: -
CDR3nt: TGTGCCAGCAGCCCCGGGACTAGTCCCCAGGCCCAGTACTTC
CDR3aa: CASSPGTSPQAQYF

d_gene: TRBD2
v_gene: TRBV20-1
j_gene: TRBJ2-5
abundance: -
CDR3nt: TGCAGTGCCCCTACTAGCGGGGGGGTTATTGAGACCCAGTACTTC
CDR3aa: CSAPTSGGVIETQYF

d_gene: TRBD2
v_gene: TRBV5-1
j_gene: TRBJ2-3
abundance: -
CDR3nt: TGCGCCAGCAGCGCATGGACCACTAGCGGGGGGACCACAGATACGCAGTATTTT
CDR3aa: CASSAWTTSGGTTDTQYF

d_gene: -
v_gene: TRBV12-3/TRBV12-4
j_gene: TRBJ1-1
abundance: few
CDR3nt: TGTGCCAGCAGTTTAGCTGGGGGAAGGTTTGAAGCTTTCTTT
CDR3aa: CASSLAGGRFEAFF

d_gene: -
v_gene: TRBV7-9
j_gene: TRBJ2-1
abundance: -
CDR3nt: TGTGCCAGCAGCTTAGGAGAGTTGCACAATGAGCAGTTCTTC
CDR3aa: CASSLGELHNEQFF

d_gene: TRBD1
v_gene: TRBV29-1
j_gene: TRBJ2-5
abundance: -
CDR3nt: TGCAGCGTTGAAGGACAGGGTGATGAGCAAGAGACCCAGTACTTC
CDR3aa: CSVEGQGDEQETQYF

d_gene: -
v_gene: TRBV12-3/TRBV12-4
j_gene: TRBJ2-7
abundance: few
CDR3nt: TGTGCCAGCAGTTTAGATCGGGGGGCCTACAATGAGCAGTACTTC
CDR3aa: CASSLDRGAYNEQYF

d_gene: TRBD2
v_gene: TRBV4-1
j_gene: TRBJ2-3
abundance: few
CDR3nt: TGCGCCAGCAGCCCGACTAGCGGGGGGCGTTGGAGCACAGATACGCAGTATTTT
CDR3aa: CASSPTSGGRWSTDTQYF

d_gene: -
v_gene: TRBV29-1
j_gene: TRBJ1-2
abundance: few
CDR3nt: TGCAGCGTTGAAGATAGAGGGAGACACGGGGACTATGGCTACACCTTC
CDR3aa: CSVEDRGRHGDYGYTF

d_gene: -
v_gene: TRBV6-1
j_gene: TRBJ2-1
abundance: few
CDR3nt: TGTGCCAGCAGTGAATGGGCGGGGTTGTGGAATGAGCAGTTCTTC
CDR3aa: CASSEWAGLWNEQFF

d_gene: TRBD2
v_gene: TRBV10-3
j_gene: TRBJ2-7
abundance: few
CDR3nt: TGTGCCATCAGTGAGTCAGCCGGGGGGAGGATGAACGAGCAGTACTTC
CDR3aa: CAISESAGGRMNEQYF

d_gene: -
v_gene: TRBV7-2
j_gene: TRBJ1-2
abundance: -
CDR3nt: TGTGCCAGCAGCTTGGAGGGGGGTAACCATGGCTACACCTTC
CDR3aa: CASSLEGGNHGYTF

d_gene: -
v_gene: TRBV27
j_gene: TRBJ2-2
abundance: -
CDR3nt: TGTGCCAGCCGAATGGAAGGGGTACTGAACACCGGGGAGCTGTTTTTT
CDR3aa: CASRMEGVLNTGELFF

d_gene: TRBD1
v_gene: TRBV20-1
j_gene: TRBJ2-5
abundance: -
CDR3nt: TGCAGTGCTAGACCAGACAGGGGAGAAGAGACCCAGTACTTC
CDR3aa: CSARPDRGEETQYF

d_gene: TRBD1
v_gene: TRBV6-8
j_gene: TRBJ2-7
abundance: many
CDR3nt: TGTGCCAGCAGTACCGAAGGGGGCAACGATTACGAGCAGTACTTC
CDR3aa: CASSTEGGNDYEQYF